This TCR beta chain is drawn from a study of T cells in Graves' hyperthyroidism and ophthalmopathy. Points from the study as a whole: In blood, most of the thyroid clonotypes expanded above 0.001 were also present.

This clonotype was picked up a small number of times. Its target is unknown. There were TCR beta CDR3 regions amplified from RNA transcripts. First-round RT-PCR targeting the TCR CDR3 was performed with the HTBI primer set. TCRdb re-called the multiplex PCR reads through MiXCR, storing one row per CDR3 protein. The sample lists 730,000 or so distinct CDR3 sequences, around 19% occurring once. Exclusion of a patient resulted from uncontrolled infection, other autoimmune disease, pregnancy or lactation. It was at first hyperthyroidism diagnosis, before any ophthalmopathy symptoms, that the blood sample was taken. The V end lost 0 bases, the J end lost 12 bases, and 6 bases lay between the germline ends. Germline values: CDR1 LGHNT, CDR2 FRNRAP. This CDR3 spans 11 amino acids.

This chain uses TRBV12-5 with TRBJ1-5; D gene uncertain. Sequencing input: blood. The TCR sequence derives from a woman aged 45-60 years with Graves' hyperthyroidism that later progressed to Graves' ophthalmopathy. In DNA form, the CDR3 reads TGTGCTAGTGGTTTGGTAAGCAGCCAGCATTTT. This translates into CASGLVSSQHF.